This entry lists 25 T cell receptor beta chains sequenced from one sample in a study of blood T cell repertoires in COVID-19 (dated by TCRdb to the early 2020s). The library was produced with the immunoSEQ multiplex PCR assay. TCRdb took this table from immuneACCESS and kept in-frame rearrangements with V and J called. Such tables lack part of the clones; where checked against another copy, unresolved V genes explain under half of the gap, and the rest is unexplained. Across this sample there are approximately 44,000 clones, with approximately 89% seen only once. Of the sample, 25% to 30% is held by the ten largest clones. Sample: peripheral blood. The source of these receptors is a woman older than 75 with acute or convalescent COVID-19.

The genes are TRBV2 and TRBJ1-1; D is undetermined. V shed 3 bases and J shed 0 bases, with 5 bases lying between them. There are 13 residues in the CDR3. The germline V gene has CDR1 SNHLY and CDR2 FYNNEI. Here the CDR3 reads CASSEEVNTEAFF. CDR3 DNA: TGTGCCAGCAGTGAGGAGGTGAACACTGAAGCTTTCTTT.

The rearrangement joins TRBV4-1 to TRBJ2-5, with D maybe TRBD2 (6 bases). CDR1 is MGHRA, CDR2 YSYEKL, per germline. Trimming pared 1 base from V and 1 base from J, leaving 7 bases between. The CDR3 has 14 residues. CDR3 residues: CASSQGRGQETQYF. CDR3 nucleotide sequence: TGCGCCAGCAGCCAAGGGCGGGGCCAAGAGACCCAGTACTTC.

The chain carries TRBV2 and TRBJ1-1, with D maybe TRBD1 (6 bases). The CDR3 covers 15 residues. In germline, CDR1 is SNHLY, CDR2 FYNNEI. The V gene lost 3 bases and the J gene lost 1 base, with 12 bases spanning the gap. CDR3 protein: CASSEQGMKNTEAFF. The CDR3 nucleotides read TGTGCCAGCAGTGAGCAGGGGATGAAGAACACTGAAGCTTTCTTT. Complete variable domain (other parts from reference TRBV2 and TRBJ1-1): EPEVTQTPSHQVTQMGQEVILRCVPISNHLYFYWYRQILGQKVEFLVSFYNNEISEKSEIFDDQFSVERPDGSNFTLKIRSTKLEDSAMYFCASSEQGMKNTEAFFGQGTRLTVV.

This clone was counted a few times. One junction end disagrees with the germline gene, perhaps due to a read error. This chain uses TRBV11-2 with TRBJ1-2, with 7 bases matching TRBD1. The germline gives CDR1 SGHAT, CDR2 FQNNGV. CDR3 length equals 13 residues. CDR3 nucleotides: TGTGCCAGCAGCCTAGACAGGGACTATGGCTACACCTTC. Residues: CASSLDRDYGYTF. Looking up the rest from reference TRBV11-2 and TRBJ1-2 gives the full variable domain: EAGVAQSPRYKIIEKRQSVAFWCNPISGHATLYWYQQILGQGPKLLIQFQNNGVVDDSQLPKDRFSAERLKGVDSTLKIQPAKLEDSAVYLCASSLDRDYGYTFGSGTRLTVV.

This chain links TRBV2 with TRBJ1-4; 12 bases are shared with TRBD1. This CDR3 spans 15 amino acids. With 4 bases clipped from V and 7 bases from J, the junction kept 4 bases outside the gene matches. Germline V gene lookup returns CDR1 SNHLY and CDR2 FYNNEI. DNA for the CDR3: TGTGCCAGCAGTGCGGGGACAGGGGGCAGTGAAAAACTGTTTTTT. As protein: CASSAGTGGSEKLFF.

The chain recombines TRBV7-9 with TRBJ2-7, with 8 bases fitting TRBD1. The CDR3 is made up of 15 amino acids. V dropped 1 base and J dropped 3; count of bases not matched to a gene: 5. The germline V gene has CDR1 SEHNR and CDR2 FQNEAQ (reference sequence). The CDR3 loop reads CASSLGGQGSYEQYF. Here the CDR3 DNA reads TGTGCCAGCAGCTTAGGTGGACAGGGAAGCTACGAGCAGTACTTC. Full variable domain (outside the CDR3, taken from reference TRBV7-9 and TRBJ2-7): DTGVSQNPRHKITKRGQNVTFRCDPISEHNRLYWYRQTLGQGPEFLTYFQNEAQLEKSRLLSDRFSAERPKGSFSTLEIQRTEQGDSAMYLCASSLGGQGSYEQYFGPGTRLTVT.

The chain links TRBV5-5 to TRBJ2-7, with 12 bases aligning to TRBD2. Trimming took 4 bases from V and 3 from J; bases not matched to a gene: 5. The CDR3 extends over 15 amino acids. Germline CDR1 reads SGHKS; CDR2 reads YYEKEE (reference sequence). Here the CDR3 reads CASSQGLAGLYEQYV. The CDR3 bases are TGTGCCAGCAGCCAAGGACTAGCGGGGCTCTACGAGCAGTACGTC.

The chain links TRBV19 to TRBJ2-7; tentative D call: TRBD1 (6 bases). V lost 6 bases, J lost 0 bases, and 12 bases lay in between. In germline, CDR1 is LNHDA, CDR2 SQIVND (reference sequence). The CDR3 is 14 residues long. For the CDR3, the DNA is TGTGCCAGTAGAGGCCAGGGGACCTCCTACGAGCAGTACTTC. Amino acids: CASRGQGTSYEQYF.

This chain joins TRBV6-2 or TRBV6-3 and TRBJ1-5; no firm D call. Germline lookup yields CDR1 MNHEY and CDR2 SVGEGT. V was cut by 2 bases and J by 2 bases, with 10 bases left in between. This CDR3 region has 15 residues. This CDR3 is CASSYPAQRNQPQHF. In nucleotides, the CDR3 is TGTGCCAGCAGTTACCCAGCACAGCGCAATCAGCCCCAGCATTTT.

The J gene is TRBJ2-5, the V gene TRBV7-2; TRBD2 matches 10 bases. The CDR3 covers 16 residues. Germline V CDR1 and CDR2: SGHTA, FQGNSA. The V gene end was trimmed by 1 base and the J gene end by 2 bases; junction bases not matched to a gene: 4. The CDR3 here is CASSLVPSGGQETQYF. The CDR3 region has the DNA TGTGCCAGCAGCTTAGTGCCTAGCGGGGGTCAAGAGACCCAGTACTTC. The complete variable domain, with remaining parts taken from reference TRBV7-2 and TRBJ2-5, reads GAGVSQSPSNKVTEKGKDVELRCDPISGHTALYWYRQSLGQGLEFLIYFQGNSAPDKSGLPSDRFSAERTGGSVSTLTIQRTQQEDSAVYLCASSLVPSGGQETQYFGPGTRLLVL.

The chain employs TRBV3-1 (or the pseudogene TRBV3-2) and TRBJ1-6; 9 positions match TRBD1. This CDR3 is built from 16 residues. The junction had 8 bases not matched to a gene; V was cut back by 1 base and J by 10 bases. Per the germline V gene, CDR1 is LGHDT and CDR2 is YNNKEL (reference sequence). The CDR3: CASSQGIGQGFSPLHF. As DNA, the CDR3 is TGTGCCAGCAGCCAAGGTATCGGACAGGGGTTCTCACCCCTCCACTTT.

The rearrangement links TRBV3-1 (or the pseudogene TRBV3-2) to TRBJ1-5; D is unresolved. Germline V gene data show CDR1 as LGHDT and CDR2 as YNNKEL (reference sequence). This CDR3 is built from 15 residues. Trimming took 1 base from V and 2 from J, leaving 9 bases between them. CDR3 sequence reads: CASSQGTVGNQPQHF. CDR3 DNA sequence: TGTGCCAGCAGCCAAGGTACGGTAGGCAATCAGCCCCAGCATTTT.

The rearrangement joins TRBV11-3 to TRBJ2-3; 8 nucleotides align to TRBD2. The germline V gene has CDR1 SGHNT and CDR2 YENEEA. The CDR3 length is 16 residues. Germline trimming cut 3 bases from V and 0 bases from J; bases unmatched to any gene: 5. CDR3 DNA: TGTGCCAGCAGCTTCGGGACTAGGTCTAGCACAGATACGCAGTATTTT. This codes for CASSFGTRSSTDTQYF.

In nucleotides, the CDR3 is TGTGCCAGCAGCCCACGTAGGGACAGGACTAACTATGGCTACACCTTC. Residues: CASSPRRDRTNYGYTF. The rearrangement joins TRBV7-2 to TRBJ1-2; 8 positions agree with TRBD1. Per germline, CDR1 SGHTA and CDR2 FQGNSA. The CDR3 spans 16 residues. J was trimmed by 0 bases and V by 5 bases; bases with no gene match: 8.

This clone was counted only a few times. The chain recombines TRBV7-8 with TRBJ2-7, with 10 bases identical to TRBD1. V was pared by 5 bases and J by 6 bases, with 7 bases of the junction left unmatched. The CDR3 covers 14 residues. The V gene's germline CDR1 is SGHVS and CDR2 FQNEAQ. CDR3 coding DNA: TGTGCCAGCAGCCACCGGGACAGGGGTCCCGAGCAGTACGTC. This codes for CASSHRDRGPEQYV.

The chain joins TRBV19 to TRBJ2-4; D gene uncertain. The CDR3 extends over 12 amino acids. The germline CDR1 and CDR2 sequences are LNHDA and SQIVND (reference sequence). V was trimmed by 4 bases and J by 8 bases, leaving 9 bases between them. CDR3 nucleotide sequence: TGTGCCAGTAGTACTAGTTGGGACATTCAGTACTTC. This translates into CASSTSWDIQYF.

This chain uses TRBV2 with TRBJ1-2, with a weak D call TRBD1 (5 bases). This CDR3 has 13 residues. CDR1 and CDR2 (germline): SNHLY, FYNNEI. V dropped 7 bases and J dropped 6 bases, with 15 bases sitting between them. The CDR3 spells CASTAFGGDGYTF. Written as DNA, the CDR3 is TGTGCCAGCACCGCCTTCGGGGGTGATGGCTACACCTTC. Looking up the rest from reference TRBV2 and TRBJ1-2 gives the full variable domain: EPEVTQTPSHQVTQMGQEVILRCVPISNHLYFYWYRQILGQKVEFLVSFYNNEISEKSEIFDDQFSVERPDGSNFTLKIRSTKLEDSAMYFCASTAFGGDGYTFGSGTRLTVV.

This clone was counted once. The V call is TRBV9, the J call TRBJ2-5; 8 bases align to TRBD2. Trimming took 5 bases from V and 5 from J; bases not matched to a gene: 5. The CDR3 is 13 residues long. CDR1 SGDLS and CDR2 YYNGEE come from the germline V gene. The CDR3 sequence is CASRPREGETQYF. CDR3 bases: TGTGCCAGCAGACCCCGGGAGGGGGAGACCCAGTACTTC.

The chain is built from TRBV5-1 and TRBJ2-2; 9 nucleotides align to TRBD1. With V trimmed by 2 bases and J by 7 bases, 12 bases remained unmatched. The CDR3 extends over 17 amino acids. Looked up from germline, CDR1 is SGHRS and CDR2 is YFSETQ. CDR3 nucleotide sequence: TGCGCCAGCAGCTTAAGGACAGGGGCACCGGCGGGCGGGGAGCTGTTTTTT. Protein sequence: CASSLRTGAPAGGELFF.

The DNA for the CDR3 is TGTGCCAGCAGCCATAACCGGGACACCCCCCAGCATTTT. Its translation is CASSHNRDTPQHF. V usage is TRBV3-1 (or the pseudogene TRBV3-2) and J usage is TRBJ1-5; the D gene is possibly TRBD1 (6 bases). This CDR3 spans 13 amino acids. V lost 3 bases to trimming and J lost 10 bases, with 13 bases between them. Germline assignment: CDR1 LGHDT and CDR2 YNNKEL (reference sequence).

V and J are TRBV28 and TRBJ2-3; TRBD2 aligns across 10 bases. The germline gives CDR1 MDHEN, CDR2 SYDVKM. This CDR3 has 15 amino acids. V was clipped by 6 bases and J by 4 bases; unmatched bases: 7. This CDR3 reads CASSPAGGFADTQYF. CDR3 in DNA: TGTGCCAGCAGCCCAGCGGGGGGGTTCGCAGATACGCAGTATTTT.

The chain uses TRBV6-6 and TRBJ1-2, with a weak D call TRBD1 (5 bases). Germline V lookup: CDR1 MNHNY, CDR2 SVGAGI (reference sequence). The CDR3 consists of 13 residues. V lost 6 bases and J 7 bases, leaving 15 bases between the germline ends. In DNA form, the CDR3 reads TGTGCCAGCAGAAGTCAAGGGGTCGGTGGCTACACCTTC. It yields the protein CASRSQGVGGYTF.

CDR3 in amino acids: CASSTGLGSTDTQYF. In DNA, the CDR3 is TGTGCCAGCAGCACCGGACTAGGGAGCACAGATACGCAGTATTTT. V gene TRBV11-2 combines with J gene TRBJ2-3; TRBD2 agrees at 7 bases. The CDR3 has 15 residues. V lost 5 bases to trimming and J lost 0 bases; unmatched junction nucleotides: 5. CDR1 and CDR2 (germline): SGHAT, FQNNGV.

This clone appeared a few times. The genes are TRBV5-1 and TRBJ2-3; 10 nucleotides match TRBD2. The CDR3 spans 18 residues. Germline V gives CDR1 SGHRS, CDR2 YFSETQ. Trimming at V came to 0 bases and at J to 0 bases, leaving 7 bases not matched to a gene. CDR3 region: CASSLDASGGLSTDTQYF. Written as DNA, the CDR3 is TGCGCCAGCAGCTTGGATGCTAGCGGGGGCCTTAGCACAGATACGCAGTATTTT. The full variable domain, with the rest looked up from reference TRBV5-1 and TRBJ2-3, is KAGVTQTPRYLIKTRGQQVTLSCSPISGHRSVSWYQQTPGQGLQFLFEYFSETQRNKGNFPGRFSGRQFSNSRSEMNVSTLELGDSALYLCASSLDASGGLSTDTQYFGPGTRLTVL.

This sequence joins TRBV7-2 and TRBJ2-2; 9 bases fit TRBD1. The V gene's germline CDR1 is SGHTA and CDR2 FQGNSA. V dropped 4 bases and J dropped 5; count of bases not matched to a gene: 5. CDR3 length: 15 amino acids. The CDR3 sequence: CASSWGTGMTGELFF. CDR3 coding DNA: TGTGCCAGCAGCTGGGGGACAGGGATGACCGGGGAGCTGTTTTTT. The full variable domain, in which reference TRBV7-2 and TRBJ2-2 provide the parts outside the CDR3, is GAGVSQSPSNKVTEKGKDVELRCDPISGHTALYWYRQSLGQGLEFLIYFQGNSAPDKSGLPSDRFSAERTGGSVSTLTIQRTQQEDSAVYLCASSWGTGMTGELFFGEGSRLTVL.